The present T cell receptor (beta chain) was sequenced within a study of T cell responses to AZD1222 COVID-19 vaccine. The table came from immunoSEQ multiplex PCR; TCRdb's copy has only in-frame clones and leaves some out. The sample includes 40,000 to 60,000 clones, approximately 90% of them seen just once. CDR1 and CDR2 (germline): SGHKS, YYEKEE (reference sequence). Trimming pared 0 bases from V and 1 base from J, leaving 4 bases between. The CDR3 has 13 amino acids. Notes on this clone: This specimen includes other DNA sequences encoding the same CDR3.

The V and J genes are TRBV5-5 and TRBJ1-1, with D hard to call. The receptor was isolated from an adult who received the AZD1222 COVID-19 vaccine. The sequenced sample was peripheral blood, obtained 28 days after the second AZD1222 dose. The CDR3 here is CASSLDPNTEAFF. CDR3 DNA: TGTGCCAGCAGCTTGGATCCGAACACTGAAGCTTTCTTT.